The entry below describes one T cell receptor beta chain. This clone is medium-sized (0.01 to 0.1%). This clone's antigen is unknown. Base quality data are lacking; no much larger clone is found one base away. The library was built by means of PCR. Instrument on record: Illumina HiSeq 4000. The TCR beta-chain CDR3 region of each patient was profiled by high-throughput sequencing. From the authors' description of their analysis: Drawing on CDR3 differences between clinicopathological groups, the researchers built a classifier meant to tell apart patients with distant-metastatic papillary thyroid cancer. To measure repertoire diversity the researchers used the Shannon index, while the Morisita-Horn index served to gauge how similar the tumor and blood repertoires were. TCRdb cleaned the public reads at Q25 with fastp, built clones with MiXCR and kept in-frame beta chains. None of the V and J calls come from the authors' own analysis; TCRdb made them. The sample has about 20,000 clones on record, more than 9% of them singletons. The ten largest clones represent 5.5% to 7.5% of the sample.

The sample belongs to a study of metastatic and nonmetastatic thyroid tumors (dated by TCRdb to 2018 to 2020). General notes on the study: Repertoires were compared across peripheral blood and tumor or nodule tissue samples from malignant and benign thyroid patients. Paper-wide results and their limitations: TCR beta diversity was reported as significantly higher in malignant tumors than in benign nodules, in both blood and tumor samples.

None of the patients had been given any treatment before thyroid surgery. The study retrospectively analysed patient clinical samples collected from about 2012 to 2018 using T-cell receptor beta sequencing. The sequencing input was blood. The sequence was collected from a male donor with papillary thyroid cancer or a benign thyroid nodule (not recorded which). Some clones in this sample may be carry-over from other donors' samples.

The CDR3 region reads CASSYGRGVNYEQYF. The bases read TGTGCCAGCAGTTACGGTCGGGGAGTGAACTACGAGCAGTACTTC. The chain links TRBV6-2 or TRBV6-3 with TRBJ2-7, with TRBD2 perhaps the D gene, on 5 matching bases. CDR1 MNHEY and CDR2 SVGEGT were looked up in the germline V gene. V lost 2 bases and J lost 3 bases; the stretch between them is 14 bases long. The CDR3 runs 15 residues from the cysteine to the phenylalanine. The read is trimmed to its CDR3 DNA, 45 bases read in frame from base 1.